Below, one T cell receptor beta chain is given with its context. Its antigen is still unknown. Base qualities are not at hand, and no much larger clone is one base apart. The time point tag for this specimen amounts to: 24 weeks on oral tofacitinib. The treatment or condition label, read with the paper, signifies: oral pan-JAK inhibitor, 5-10 mg twice daily. Lesional scalp punch biopsies and peripheral blood were obtained from alopecia areata patients. PBMCs were separated by density centrifugation and stained for CD3, CD4 and CD8, after which CD4+ and CD8+ T cells were sorted on a FACSAria. The method behind the library was the immunoSEQ multiplex PCR assay. RNA was extracted from all samples and reverse transcribed into cDNA as template for TCR sequencing. First-strand cDNA was synthesized with SuperScript III using a 2:1 mix of oligo-dT and random hexamers. A synthetic immune receptor repertoire was used to gauge amplification bias, and whatever bias remained was removed computationally. The authors' pipeline ran thus. Raw reads were preprocessed to remove errors, and CDR3 was defined by IMGT conventions from the conserved cysteine to phenylalanine. Clonality was computed as 1 minus the Shannon entropy, with the entropy normalized by log2 of the number of productive unique TCRs. CD4 or CD8 identity of scalp clones was inferred by cross-referencing scalp TCRbeta sequences with sorted blood CD4 and CD8 repertoires. Drawn from immuneACCESS, this table holds only the in-frame rearrangements with V and J called that TCRdb kept. Clones are partly lost; checked studies trace under half to an unresolved V gene and leave the rest unexplained. V and J calls and clone size follow that table, whereas D and trimming were derived from the DNA. Within this sample are roughly 120,000 clones, with approximately 51% of them counted one time only. The ten largest clones capture 3% to 4% of the sample.

The sample originates from a study of CD8+ T cells in alopecia areata (dated by TCRdb to the late 2010s). About the full investigation: Treated patients were enrolled in an open-label pilot trial of oral tofacitinib, 5 to 10 mg twice daily, for moderate-to-severe alopecia areata. In treated patients, disease severity was measured using the SALT score, which gives the percentage of scalp surface area affected. TCRbeta CDR3 regions were amplified by immunoSEQ multiplex PCR using 35 Vbeta forward and 13 Jbeta reverse primers. Patients received tofacitinib for 6 to 18 months and were then followed off drug for 6 months to check for delayed response and recurrence. RNA came from the PAXgene miRNA kit for fixed scalp, the miRNeasy kit for PBMCs, and the RNeasy kit for mouse skin. In humans, TCRbeta sequencing was performed on scalp tissue and on sorted CD4+ and CD8+ peripheral blood T cells from healthy controls and from patients with patchy or totalis/universalis alopecia areata. Clonality in the scalp was compared among normal scalp (n=4), patchy alopecia areata scalp (n=8), and alopecia totalis/universalis scalp (n=8). To study T cell clonal expansion in alopecia areata, the researchers applied high-throughput TCRbeta sequencing to both the C3H/HeJ mouse model and human patients. Biopsies were taken from tofacitinib-treated patients at baseline and at 4 and 24 weeks of treatment, and a later scalp biopsy was taken in several of the tofacitinib-treated patients.

The CDR3 starts with the cysteine, ends with the phenylalanine, and has 14 residues. Only the CDR3 DNA stays, 42 bases, in frame from base 1. From the germline V gene, CDR1 is SGHRS and CDR2 is YFSETQ. Clipping removes 4 bases from V and 5 bases from J, with 8 as the unmatched junction base count. General findings and caveats noted by the study authors: Compared with normal scalp, lesional scalp, particularly in alopecia totalis/universalis, had higher clonality and more expanded CD8+ clones, which suggests antigenic drive. Resident alphabeta T cells in normal human skin are also sequenced, complicating scalp TCR repertoire analysis, unlike mouse skin dominated by gammadelta T cells. Shared TCR sequences between patients were less evident than in mice, which may be partly attributable to HLA diversity in the patient population. Because the treated cohort was small and included a single nonresponder, larger studies are needed to assess links between baseline CD8+ expansion and response. During tofacitinib treatment, many expanded lesional clones stuck around in both scalp and blood, and this persistence may partly explain why relapse happens after treatment is stopped. Tofacitinib significantly lowered scalp clonality and the number of expanded CD8+ clones among the top 100 scalp clones.

The TCR originated in a human donor with alopecia areata. Here the chain combines TRBV5-1 and TRBJ1-1, and TRBD1 matches 7 of the central bases. This specimen consisted of CD4+ T cells sorted from blood, obtained at week 24, from a patient treated with tofacitinib. The bases are TGCGCCAGCAGCCCCACAGGGGTGATAACTGAAGCTTTCTTT. Its protein is CASSPTGVITEAFF.